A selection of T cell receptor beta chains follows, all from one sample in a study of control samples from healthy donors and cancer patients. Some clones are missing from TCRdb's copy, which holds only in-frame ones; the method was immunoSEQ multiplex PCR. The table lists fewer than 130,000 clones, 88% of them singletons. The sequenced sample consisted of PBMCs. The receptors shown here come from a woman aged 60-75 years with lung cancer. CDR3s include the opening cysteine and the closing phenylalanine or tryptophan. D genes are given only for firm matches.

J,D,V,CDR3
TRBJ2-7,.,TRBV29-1,CSVEGRGSYEQYF
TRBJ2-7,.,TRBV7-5,CARSWCFSQSSYEQYF
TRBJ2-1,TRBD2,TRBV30,CAWSVQRTSGANEQFF
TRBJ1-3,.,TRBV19,CASSMLPSSSGNTIYF
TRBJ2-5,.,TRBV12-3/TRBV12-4,CASSLRREETQYF
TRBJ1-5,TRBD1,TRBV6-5,CASSPTGGRNQPQHF
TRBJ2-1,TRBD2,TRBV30,CAATRLAGYNEQFF
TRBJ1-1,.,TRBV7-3,CASSLEQLYNTEAFF
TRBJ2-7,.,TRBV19,CASSIDRGLPYEQYF
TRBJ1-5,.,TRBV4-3,CASSQDLGDRQPQHF
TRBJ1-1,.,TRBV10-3,CAISERGGNTEAFF
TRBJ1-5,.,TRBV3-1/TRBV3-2,CASAAKTTPSNQPQHF
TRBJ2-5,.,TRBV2,CASSVRETGTQYF
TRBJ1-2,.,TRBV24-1,CATSDPVEPGRGYTF
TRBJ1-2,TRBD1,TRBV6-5,CASRDRDRDYGYTF
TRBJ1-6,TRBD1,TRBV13,CASSLKGQGAVYSNSPLHF
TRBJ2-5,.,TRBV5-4,CASTNNWGEETQYF
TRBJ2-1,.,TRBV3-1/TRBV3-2,CATHPTGNYNEQFF
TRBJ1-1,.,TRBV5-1,CASSATVGGTEAFF
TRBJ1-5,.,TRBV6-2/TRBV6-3,CASSFQVGNQPQHF